This T cell receptor beta chain stems from a study of T-cell reconstitution after alpha-beta-depleted transplantation in children. This clonotype was observed a few times. The length of the CDR3 is 14 residues. V shed 5 bases, J shed 5 bases, and the junction held 7 bases outside the gene matches. Germline CDR1 is MNHNS and CDR2 is SASEGT. A library of TCRbeta sequences, prepared with unique molecular identifiers, was generated. TCRdb reprocessed the PCR reads via MiXCR and lists one record per CDR3 protein. In the table there are some 290,000 distinct CDR3 sequences, roughly 9.5% of which are singletons.

The receptor comes from a human donor who donated a stem cell graft to a child with SCID. Sequenced here: PBMCs from the stem cell graft donor, sampled from the stem cell graft. The V gene is TRBV6-1, the J gene TRBJ2-3; TRBD1 matches 7 bases. CDR3 sequence reads: CASSTTGAVDTQYF. The DNA of the CDR3 is TGTGCCAGCAGTACCACAGGGGCGGTAGATACGCAGTATTTT.